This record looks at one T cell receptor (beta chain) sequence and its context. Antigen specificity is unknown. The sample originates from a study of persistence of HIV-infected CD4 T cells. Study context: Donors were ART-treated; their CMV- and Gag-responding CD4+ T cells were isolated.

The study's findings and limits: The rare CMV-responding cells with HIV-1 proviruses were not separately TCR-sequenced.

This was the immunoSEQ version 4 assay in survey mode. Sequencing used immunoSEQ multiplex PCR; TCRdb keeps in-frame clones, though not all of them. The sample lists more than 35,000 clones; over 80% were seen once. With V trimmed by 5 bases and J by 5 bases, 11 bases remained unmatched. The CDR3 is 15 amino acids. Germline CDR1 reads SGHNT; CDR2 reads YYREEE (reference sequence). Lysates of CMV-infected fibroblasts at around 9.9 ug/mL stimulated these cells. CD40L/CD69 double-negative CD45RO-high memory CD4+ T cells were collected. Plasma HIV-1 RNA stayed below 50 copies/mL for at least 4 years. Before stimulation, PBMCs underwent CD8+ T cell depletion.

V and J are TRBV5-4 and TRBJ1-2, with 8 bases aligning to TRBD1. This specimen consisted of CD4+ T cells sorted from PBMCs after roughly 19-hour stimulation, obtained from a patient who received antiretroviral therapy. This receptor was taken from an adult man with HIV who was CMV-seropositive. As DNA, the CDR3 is TGTGCCAGCAGTCCAGGGTCAGGGGGCATTTATGGCTACACCTTC. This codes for CASSPGSGGIYGYTF. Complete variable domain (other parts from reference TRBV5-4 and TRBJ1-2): ETGVTQSPTHLIKTRGQQVTLRCSSQSGHNTVSWYQQALGQGPQFIFQYYREEENGRGNFPPRFSGLQFPNYSSELNVNALELDDSALYLCASSPGSGGIYGYTFGSGTRLTVV.